The next 15 T cell receptor beta chains were all read from a single sample in a study of cytomegalovirus exposure and HLA in healthy donors. Primers: 60 Vbeta forward and 13 Jbeta reverse. Profiling relied on immunoSEQ multiplex PCR, and the TCRdb table lists in-frame clones only, not all of them. This sample's clone table lists about 130,000 clones. The sequenced sample consisted of PBMCs. Every receptor here comes from a man between 18 and 35 years old in good health and CMV-seronegative.

V is TRBV18 and J is TRBJ2-7; D may be TRBD1 (6 bases). Germline lookup yields CDR1 KGHSH and CDR2 LQKENI. The CDR3 has 14 amino acids. V shed 4 bases and J shed 3 bases, with 13 bases lying between them. The CDR3 reads CASSQSEDSYEQYF. In nucleotides, the CDR3 is TGTGCCAGCTCACAGAGTGAGGACAGCTACGAGCAGTACTTC.

The rearrangement links TRBV19 to TRBJ2-2, with 10 bases matching TRBD2. Germline V gene data show CDR1 as LNHDA and CDR2 as SQIVND (reference sequence). V shed 4 bases and J 7 bases; nucleotides not matched to a gene: 6. The length of the CDR3 is 15 residues. The CDR3 DNA reads TGTGCCAGTAGTACCTTAGCGGGAGGAGTCGGGGAGCTGTTTTTT. Protein product: CASSTLAGGVGELFF.

The V gene is TRBV6-1, the J gene TRBJ2-7; possible D gene TRBD1, 7 bases. The V end was cut by 2 bases, the J end by 7 bases, with 18 bases between. Germline loops: CDR1 MNHNS, CDR2 SASEGT. This CDR3 region has 15 residues. The CDR3: CASSEWRGQAREQYF. CDR3 bases: TGTGCCAGCAGTGAATGGAGGGGGCAGGCGAGGGAGCAGTACTTC.

The J gene is TRBJ2-7, the V gene TRBV5-1; 10 bases are shared with TRBD1. CDR3 length equals 15 residues. CDR1 and CDR2 (germline): SGHRS, YFSETQ. V shed 1 base and J 5 bases; nucleotides not matched to a gene: 6. CDR3 nucleotide sequence: TGCGCCAGCAGCTTGAGGGACAGGGGACTTAACGAGCAGTACTTC. Translation gives CASSLRDRGLNEQYF. The full variable domain, its missing parts supplied by reference TRBV5-1 and TRBJ2-7, is KAGVTQTPRYLIKTRGQQVTLSCSPISGHRSVSWYQQTPGQGLQFLFEYFSETQRNKGNFPGRFSGRQFSNSRSEMNVSTLELGDSALYLCASSLRDRGLNEQYFGPGTRLTVT.

The chain combines TRBV5-1 with TRBJ2-5; the D gene is possibly TRBD2 (6 bases). V was shortened by 5 bases and J by 5 bases, with 22 bases between the two germline ends. CDR1 is SGHRS, CDR2 YFSETQ, per germline. The CDR3 is made up of 16 amino acids. CDR3 in amino acids: CASSYGLPKLWETQYF. CDR3 bases: TGCGCCAGCAGTTACGGACTACCGAAACTCTGGGAGACCCAGTACTTC.

The chain recombines TRBV28 with TRBJ1-1; the match to TRBD1 covers 9 bases. This CDR3 has 16 residues. Unmatched junction bases numbered 11, after V lost 8 bases and J lost 1 base. CDR1 and CDR2 from the germline V gene are MDHEN and SYDVKM. The CDR3 region is CASLWTGEFGNTEAFF. The DNA for the CDR3 is TGTGCCAGCTTATGGACAGGGGAGTTTGGGAACACTGAAGCTTTCTTT.

The rearrangement links TRBV7-2 to TRBJ2-5; 10 bases map to TRBD2. Germline V gene lookup returns CDR1 SGHTA and CDR2 FQGNSA. The V and J ends lost 3 bases and 1 base, in that order; junction bases with no gene match: 2. The CDR3 contains 15 residues. CDR3 coding DNA: TGTGCCAGCAGCTTTTGGACTAGCGGCCAAGAGACCCAGTACTTC. It codes for CASSFWTSGQETQYF.

The rearrangement uses TRBV6-1 and TRBJ2-7; 7 nucleotides agree with TRBD2. Germline CDR1 MNHNS, CDR2 SASEGT. With 7 bases clipped from V and 2 bases from J, the junction kept 8 bases outside the gene matches. The length of the CDR3 is 14 residues. The CDR3 sequence is CASTVAGLAYEQYF. In nucleotides, the CDR3 is TGTGCCAGCACCGTAGCGGGCCTTGCCTACGAGCAGTACTTC.

This chain joins TRBV5-1 and TRBJ1-1, with TRBD1 as a possible D gene (5 bases). Between the trimmed V and J ends, which lost 4 bases and 1 base, there was a span of 11 bases. Germline V gene lookup returns CDR1 SGHRS and CDR2 YFSETQ. CDR3 size: 14 residues. The CDR3 DNA sequence: TGCGCCAGCAGCCGACAGCCGTCGAACACTGAAGCTTTCTTT. It encodes CASSRQPSNTEAFF.

This chain connects TRBV6-1 to TRBJ2-2, with 10 nucleotides matching TRBD2. Trimming removed 5 bases from V and 3 bases from J; junction bases left unmatched: 0. The CDR3 contains 14 residues. The germline gives CDR1 MNHNS, CDR2 SASEGT. In DNA, the CDR3 is TGTGCCAGCAGTCTAGCGGGAGACACCGGGGAGCTGTTTTTT. Translation: CASSLAGDTGELFF.

The chain has TRBV5-4 and TRBJ2-7, with 10 bases identical to TRBD2. Germline V lookup: CDR1 SGHNT, CDR2 YYREEE (reference sequence). The CDR3 has 17 residues. V lost 3 bases to trimming and J lost 7 bases; unmatched junction nucleotides: 16. This CDR3 reads CASSSSGLAEGWGEQYF. The CDR3, as DNA: TGTGCCAGCAGCTCGAGCGGACTAGCGGAGGGCTGGGGGGAGCAGTACTTC.

V usage is TRBV5-6 and J usage is TRBJ2-2, with 9 bases identical to TRBD1. This CDR3 is 17 amino acids long. Germline V gene lookup returns CDR1 SGHDT and CDR2 YYEEEE. With V trimmed by 0 bases and J by 4 bases, 7 bases remained unmatched. CDR3 DNA: TGTGCCAGCAGCTTGGCCCCCGGGACAGGGAGCACCGGGGAGCTGTTTTTT. As protein: CASSLAPGTGSTGELFF.

The chain is built from TRBV18 and TRBJ1-2, with D possibly TRBD1 on 6 matching bases. V lost 5 bases to trimming and J lost 4 bases, with 14 bases between them. CDR1 is KGHSH and CDR2 is LQKENI in the germline V gene. CDR3 length equals 14 residues. The CDR3 reads CASSSRDKSYGYTF. In DNA form, the CDR3 reads TGTGCCAGCTCATCAAGGGACAAATCCTATGGCTACACCTTC. The variable domain in full, completed from reference TRBV18 and TRBJ1-2, reads NAGVMQNPRHLVRRRGQEARLRCSPMKGHSHVYWYRQLPEEGLKFMVYLQKENIIDESGMPKERFSAEFPKEGPSILRIQQVVRGDSAAYFCASSSRDKSYGYTFGSGTRLTVV.

The CDR3: CAWSPITSGSTGANVLTF. CDR3 DNA sequence: TGTGCCTGGAGTCCAATAACTAGCGGGTCTACTGGGGCCAACGTCCTGACTTTC. The chain uses TRBV30 and TRBJ2-6; 9 bases map to TRBD2. Germline lookup yields CDR1 GTSNPN and CDR2 SVGIG (reference sequence). V lost 2 bases, J lost 2 bases, and 10 bases stayed unmatched. This CDR3 is 18 amino acids long.

The rearrangement links TRBV5-4 to TRBJ2-3; 14 bases map to TRBD2. CDR3 length: 16 amino acids. Germline V gene data show CDR1 as SGHNT and CDR2 as YYREEE (reference sequence). Germline trimming cut 4 bases from V and 4 bases from J; bases unmatched to any gene: 5. The CDR3 sequence is CASSGQTSGRADTQYF. In nucleotides, the CDR3 is TGTGCCAGCAGCGGTCAGACTAGCGGGAGGGCAGATACGCAGTATTTT.